The 7 T cell receptor beta chains given below trace back to one sample, sequenced in a study of vaccination effects on CD4 cells after COVID-19. CD4+ T cell isolation took place after nine to eleven days of culture. These receptors' targets are unknown. The protocol was immunoSEQ multiplex PCR, while the TCRdb copy is restricted to in-frame clones and leaves out a portion. The table lists 50,000 or so clones, approximately 70% of them singletons. The sequencing here drew on CD4+ T cells from PBMCs cultured without peptide, taken before COVID-19 vaccination. The receptors shown here come from a human donor who received a COVID-19 vaccine.

This clone came up once. This chain joins TRBV27 and TRBJ1-4; 10 bases agree with TRBD1. V was clipped by 4 bases and J by 4 bases; unmatched bases: 9. This CDR3 is built from 17 residues. Germline loops: CDR1 MNHEY, CDR2 SMNVEV (reference sequence). CDR3 region: CASSSRDRGLGNEKLFF. CDR3 DNA sequence: TGTGCCAGCAGTTCTCGCGACAGGGGGCTTGGTAATGAAAAACTGTTTTTT.

The chain uses TRBV7-9 and TRBJ1-2; 8 positions agree with TRBD1. CDR1 SEHNR and CDR2 FQNEAQ come from the germline V gene (reference sequence). Trimming at V came to 1 base and at J to 7 bases, leaving 14 bases not matched to a gene. The CDR3 length is 17 residues. In DNA, the CDR3 is TGTGCCAGCAGCTTAGTCGAGGGGACAGGCCGAACCTTTGGCTACACCTTC. This encodes CASSLVEGTGRTFGYTF. Full variable domain (remainder filled in from reference TRBV7-9 and TRBJ1-2): DTGVSQNPRHKITKRGQNVTFRCDPISEHNRLYWYRQTLGQGPEFLTYFQNEAQLEKSRLLSDRFSAERPKGSFSTLEIQRTEQGDSAMYLCASSLVEGTGRTFGYTFGSGTRLTVV.

This sequence joins TRBV2 and TRBJ1-2; D remains ambiguous. Germline CDR1 SNHLY, CDR2 FYNNEI. Trimming removed 2 bases from V and 4 bases from J, with 8 bases in between. The CDR3 is made up of 13 amino acids. CDR3 sequence: CASSERHIYGYTF. The CDR3 DNA reads TGTGCCAGCAGTGAACGTCACATCTATGGCTACACCTTC.

As DNA, the CDR3 is TGTGCCAGCAGCCAAACAGGGTACGAGCAGTACTTC. Its translation is CASSQTGYEQYF. The rearrangement uses TRBV25-1 and TRBJ2-7; D is perhaps TRBD1 (6 bases). Germline CDR1 is MGHDK and CDR2 is SYGVNS. The length of the CDR3 is 12 residues. Trimming left V 6 bases short and J 4 bases short, with 10 bases between.

This rearrangement joins TRBV7-2 to TRBJ2-1; TRBD2 aligns across 10 bases. V shed 1 base and J 7 bases; nucleotides not matched to a gene: 4. Germline CDR1 SGHTA, CDR2 FQGNSA. CDR3 length: 15 amino acids. This CDR3 is CASSLGAGGWNEQFF. The CDR3 coding sequence is TGTGCCAGCAGCTTAGGAGCGGGGGGGTGGAATGAGCAGTTCTTC.

V is TRBV4-1 and J is TRBJ1-1, with a weak D call TRBD1 (6 bases). CDR3 size: 14 residues. Per the germline V gene, CDR1 is MGHRA and CDR2 is YSYEKL. V dropped 4 bases and J dropped 1 base, with 10 bases sitting between them. This chain's CDR3 is CASSRQQGNTEAFF. CDR3 nucleotide sequence: TGCGCCAGCAGCCGACAACAGGGGAACACTGAAGCTTTCTTT.

The J gene is TRBJ1-5, the V gene TRBV19, with 9 nucleotides matching TRBD1. V dropped 7 bases and J dropped 3; count of bases not matched to a gene: 7. Germline CDR1 is LNHDA and CDR2 is SQIVND (reference sequence). The CDR3 is 15 amino acids. This CDR3 is CASMTGGGINQPQHF. The CDR3 region has the DNA TGTGCCAGTATGACAGGGGGGGGTATCAATCAGCCCCAGCATTTT. Using reference TRBV19 and TRBJ1-5 for the parts outside the CDR3, the full variable domain is DGGITQSPKYLFRKEGQNVTLSCEQNLNHDAMYWYRQDPGQGLRLIYYSQIVNDFQKGDIAEGYSVSREKKESFPLTVTSAQKNPTAFYLCASMTGGGINQPQHFGDGTRLSIL.